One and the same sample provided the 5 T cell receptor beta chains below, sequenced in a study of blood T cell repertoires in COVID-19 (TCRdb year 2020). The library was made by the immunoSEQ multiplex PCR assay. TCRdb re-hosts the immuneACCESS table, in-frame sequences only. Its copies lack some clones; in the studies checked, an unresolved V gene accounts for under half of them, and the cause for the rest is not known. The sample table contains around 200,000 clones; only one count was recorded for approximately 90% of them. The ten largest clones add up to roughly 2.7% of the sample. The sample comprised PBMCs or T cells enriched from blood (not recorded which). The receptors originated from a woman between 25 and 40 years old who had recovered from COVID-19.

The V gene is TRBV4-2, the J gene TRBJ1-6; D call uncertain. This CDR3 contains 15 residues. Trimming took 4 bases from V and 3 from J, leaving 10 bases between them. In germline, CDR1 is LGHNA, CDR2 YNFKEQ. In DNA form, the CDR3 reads TGTGCCAGCAGCCCCCGGGTAGACTATAATTCACCCCTCCACTTT. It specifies CASSPRVDYNSPLHF.

CDR3 residues: CASSEVATEAFF. CDR3 sequence (DNA): TGTGCCAGCAGCGAGGTGGCCACTGAAGCTTTCTTT. The V gene is TRBV7-9, the J gene TRBJ1-1; D unclear. V was shortened by 5 bases and J by 4 bases, with 8 bases between the two germline ends. Germline loops: CDR1 SEHNR, CDR2 FQNEAQ (reference sequence). This CDR3 is built from 12 residues.

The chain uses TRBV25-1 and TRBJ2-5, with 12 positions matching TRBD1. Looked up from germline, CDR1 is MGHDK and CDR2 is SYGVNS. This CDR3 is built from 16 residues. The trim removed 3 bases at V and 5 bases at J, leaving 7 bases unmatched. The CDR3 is CASSDPGDRGLETQYF. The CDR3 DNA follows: TGTGCCAGCAGTGACCCGGGGGACAGGGGGCTTGAGACCCAGTACTTC.

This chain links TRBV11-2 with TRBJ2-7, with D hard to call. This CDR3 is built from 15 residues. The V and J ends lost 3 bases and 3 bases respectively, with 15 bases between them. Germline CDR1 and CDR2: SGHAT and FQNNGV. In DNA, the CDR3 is TGTGCCAGCAGCTTCGGCCCAGGTAATGTCTACGAGCAGTACTTC. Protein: CASSFGPGNVYEQYF.

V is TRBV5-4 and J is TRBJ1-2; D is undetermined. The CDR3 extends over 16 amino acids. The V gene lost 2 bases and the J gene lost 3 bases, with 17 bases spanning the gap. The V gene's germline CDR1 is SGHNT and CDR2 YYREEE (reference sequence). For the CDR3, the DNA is TGTGCCAGCAGCTTATCGTTGTGGCAGGAATACTATGGCTACACCTTC. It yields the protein CASSLSLWQEYYGYTF.